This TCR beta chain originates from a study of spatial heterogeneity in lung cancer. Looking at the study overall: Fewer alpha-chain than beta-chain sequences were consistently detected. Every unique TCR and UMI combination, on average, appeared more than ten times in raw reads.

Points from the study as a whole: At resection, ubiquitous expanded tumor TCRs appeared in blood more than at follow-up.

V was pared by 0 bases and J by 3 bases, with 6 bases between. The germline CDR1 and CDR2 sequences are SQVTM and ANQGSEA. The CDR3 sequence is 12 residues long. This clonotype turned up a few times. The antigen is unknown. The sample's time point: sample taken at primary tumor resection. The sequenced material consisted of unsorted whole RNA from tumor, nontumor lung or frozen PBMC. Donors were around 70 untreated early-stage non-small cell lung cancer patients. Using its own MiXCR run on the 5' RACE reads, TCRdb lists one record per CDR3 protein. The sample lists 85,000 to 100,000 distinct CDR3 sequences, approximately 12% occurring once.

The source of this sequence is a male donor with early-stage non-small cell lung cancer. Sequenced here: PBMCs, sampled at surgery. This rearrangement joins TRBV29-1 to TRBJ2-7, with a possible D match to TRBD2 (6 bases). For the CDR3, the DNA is TGCAGCGTTGAAGAGGGGGGCTACGAGCAGTACTTC. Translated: CSVEEGGYEQYF.